This T cell receptor beta chain derives from a study of T cell responses to AZD1222 COVID-19 vaccine. V dropped 3 bases and J dropped 8; count of bases not matched to a gene: 3. Germline CDR1 is LGHNT and CDR2 is FRNRAP. There are 12 residues in the CDR3. Whole-study findings and limits: Only 5 or 6 individuals given AZD1222 were seropositive at baseline. Nearly half of unique spike-specific TCRs reportedly avoided B.1.351 and B.1.1.7 mutated regions. Compared with day 0, the breadth and depth of the Spike-specific TCR repertoire rose significantly after two doses of AZD1222.

About this clone: What it recognizes is unknown.

Assay: immunoSEQ multiplex PCR; the TCRdb copy retains only in-frame clones and omits some. The table includes 150,000 to 200,000 clones, 90% to 95% detected once. Source: peripheral blood, taken 28 days after the second AZD1222 dose. The receptor comes from an adult who received the AZD1222 COVID-19 vaccine. The chain has TRBV12-5 and TRBJ1-1; 7 bases agree with TRBD1. The CDR3 nucleotides are TGTGCTAGTGGTTTCGGGACAGACGAAGCTTTCTTT. It codes for CASGFGTDEAFF.